The 2 T cell receptor beta chains below all came from one sample that was sequenced in a study of shared clonotypes between healthy human individuals. Assay: immunoSEQ multiplex PCR; the TCRdb copy retains only in-frame clones and omits some. The repertoire consists of about 2.3 million clones, with 85% to 95% occurring once and the leading ten covering 0.3% to 0.45%. Sequencing was performed on naive CD4+ T cells from PBMCs. Subset of the sample: CD45RA+ positively selected. Every receptor here comes from a man aged 18 to 30 in good health. Some clones in this sample may be carry-over from other donors' samples.

The CDR3 DNA follows: TGTGCCTGGAGTCTGGGTGTAGTTTACGAGCAGTACTTC. It translates to CAWSLGVVYEQYF. The rearrangement uses TRBV30 and TRBJ2-7; D gene ambiguous. V shed 2 bases and J shed 4 bases, with 12 bases lying between them. In germline, CDR1 is GTSNPN, CDR2 SVGIG (reference sequence). The CDR3 has 13 residues.

This sequence joins TRBV2 and TRBJ2-1; TRBD1 matches at 7 bases. Germline V lookup: CDR1 SNHLY, CDR2 FYNNEI. Trimming at V came to 3 bases and at J to 7 bases, leaving 3 bases not matched to a gene. CDR3 length equals 13 residues. CDR3 in amino acids: CASSDVRGNEQFF. As DNA, the CDR3 is TGTGCCAGCAGTGACGTCAGGGGGAATGAGCAGTTCTTC.